These 24 T cell receptor beta chains were sequenced from one sample in a study of blood T cell repertoires in COVID-19. The repertoire was sequenced with immunoSEQ multiplex PCR; TCRdb's copy has only in-frame clones and lacks some. The sample contains some 130,000 clones, around 89% of which appear only once. The sequenced sample was peripheral blood. The source of these receptors is a man in his fifties or sixties with COVID-19, enrolled during active disease.

The chain combines TRBV4-2 with TRBJ2-2; perhaps TRBD2 as D (5 bases). This CDR3 spans 15 amino acids. The V gene lost 0 bases and the J gene lost 6 bases, with 11 bases spanning the gap. CDR1 is LGHNA and CDR2 is YNFKEQ in the germline V gene. CDR3 residues: CASSQEGQRAGELFF. The CDR3, as DNA: TGTGCCAGCAGCCAAGAGGGCCAGAGGGCCGGGGAGCTGTTTTTT.

DNA of the CDR3: TGTGCCAGCAGTTACCTAGGCACAGATACGCAGTATTTT. Translation: CASSYLGTDTQYF. The genes are TRBV6-5 and TRBJ2-3; D is unresolved. Germline V gene lookup returns CDR1 MNHEY and CDR2 SVGAGI. Trimming took off 2 bases at V and 1 base at J, with 4 bases between the two ends. The CDR3 is 13 amino acids.

The chain has TRBV5-6 and TRBJ2-5, with D perhaps TRBD2 (6 bases). CDR3 size: 15 residues. Between the trimmed V and J ends, which lost 5 bases and 7 bases, there was a span of 21 bases. The germline CDR1 and CDR2 sequences are SGHDT and YYEEEE. The CDR3 sequence: CASRTTPTVGGTQYF. In DNA, the CDR3 is TGTGCCAGCAGAACAACACCGACAGTGGGGGGGACCCAGTACTTC.

V is TRBV2 and J is TRBJ2-7; 8 bases line up with TRBD1. V shed 4 bases, J shed 3 bases, and the junction held 11 bases outside the gene matches. The CDR3 runs 16 residues. Germline V gene sequence: CDR1 SNHLY, CDR2 FYNNEI. The CDR3 here is CASSVPLLGTGYEQYF. Here the CDR3 DNA reads TGTGCCAGCAGTGTCCCGCTATTGGGGACAGGCTACGAGCAGTACTTC.

The CDR3 is CASSLKSGVGEQYF. The CDR3 DNA reads TGTGCCAGCAGCTTAAAGTCAGGGGTAGGAGAGCAGTACTTC. The rearrangement links TRBV7-3 to TRBJ2-7; tentative D call: TRBD1 (6 bases). The germline CDR1 and CDR2 sequences are SGHTA and FQGTGA. V was pared by 1 base and J by 7 bases, with 14 bases between. This CDR3 has 14 amino acids. Variable domain in full (rest from reference TRBV7-3 and TRBJ2-7): GAGVSQTPSNKVTEKGKYVELRCDPISGHTALYWYRQSLGQGPEFLIYFQGTGAADDSGLPNDRFFAVRPEGSVSTLKIQRTERGDSAVYLCASSLKSGVGEQYFGPGTRLTVT.

In this sample, this clone turned up a few times. The chain combines TRBV19 with TRBJ2-5, with D unclear. Germline V gene data show CDR1 as LNHDA and CDR2 as SQIVND (reference sequence). There are 15 residues in the CDR3. V shed 1 base and J shed 4 bases, with 13 bases lying between them. CDR3 coding DNA: TGTGCCAGTAGTATAGTTGGGCACTTGGGAGAGACCCAGTACTTC. Protein product: CASSIVGHLGETQYF.

This chain connects TRBV30 to TRBJ1-4, with D possibly matching TRBD1 (6 bases). The CDR3 runs 15 residues. Trimming left V 4 bases short and J 1 base short, with 13 bases between. From germline, CDR1 is GTSNPN and CDR2 SVGIG (reference sequence). The CDR3 DNA is TGTGCCTGGAACCAGCGCAGGGGAACTAATGAAAAACTGTTTTTT. Protein product: CAWNQRRGTNEKLFF.

The gene calls are TRBV5-4 and TRBJ2-2, with D possibly TRBD2 on 7 matching bases. Deletions cut 4 bases from V and 7 bases from J, with 20 bases between. CDR1 and CDR2 (germline): SGHNT, YYREEE (reference sequence). The CDR3 is made up of 16 amino acids. Here the CDR3 DNA reads TGTGCCAGCAGCCCGGAAGGGGGGGTGCGAGGCGGGGAGCTGTTTTTT. Its translation: CASSPEGGVRGGELFF.

This chain uses TRBV19 with TRBJ1-5, with D maybe TRBD1 (6 bases). The length of the CDR3 is 16 residues. V was pared by 1 base and J by 1 base, with 11 bases between. The germline CDR1 and CDR2 sequences are LNHDA and SQIVND (reference sequence). CDR3 protein: CASSIVVRGSNQPQHF. In DNA form, the CDR3 reads TGTGCCAGTAGTATAGTAGTCAGGGGAAGCAATCAGCCCCAGCATTTT.

This clone has just one count. The chain joins TRBV9 to TRBJ1-6, with TRBD1 identical over 10 bases. Germline assignment: CDR1 SGDLS and CDR2 YYNGEE. V shed 4 bases and J 9 bases; nucleotides not matched to a gene: 7. The CDR3 length is 15 residues. The CDR3 loop reads CASSSRTGGGSPLHF. The DNA of the CDR3 is TGTGCCAGCAGCTCACGGACAGGGGGTGGTTCACCCCTCCACTTT.

The CDR3: CASIRPGNYGYTF. CDR3 coding DNA: TGTGCCAGCATCCGACCAGGCAACTATGGCTACACCTTC. The gene calls are TRBV2 and TRBJ1-2, with D unresolved. Germline lookup yields CDR1 SNHLY and CDR2 FYNNEI. V was cut by 7 bases and J by 2 bases, with 11 bases left in between. CDR3 length: 13 residues.

This chain connects TRBV5-1 to TRBJ2-2, with 9 positions matching TRBD2. The CDR3 is 16 amino acids. The germline gives CDR1 SGHRS, CDR2 YFSETQ. The ends lost 0 bases at V and 4 bases at J; junction bases unmatched: 4. Here the CDR3 DNA reads TGCGCCAGCAGCTTGGCTAGCGGGGTCTCCACCGGGGAGCTGTTTTTT. Amino acid sequence: CASSLASGVSTGELFF. Full variable domain (missing parts from reference TRBV5-1 and TRBJ2-2): KAGVTQTPRYLIKTRGQQVTLSCSPISGHRSVSWYQQTPGQGLQFLFEYFSETQRNKGNFPGRFSGRQFSNSRSEMNVSTLELGDSALYLCASSLASGVSTGELFFGEGSRLTVL.

This clone was seen once. The V gene is TRBV9, the J gene TRBJ1-3; D not resolved. Germline CDR1 SGDLS, CDR2 YYNGEE. The germline V and J ends were trimmed by 4 bases and 0 bases, with 8 bases remaining between them. This CDR3 has 14 amino acids. CDR3 sequence: CASSLGISGNTIYF. CDR3 nucleotide sequence: TGTGCCAGCAGCCTTGGCATCTCTGGAAACACCATATATTTT.

The chain carries TRBV5-6 and TRBJ1-2; 7 bases are a match to TRBD1. CDR1 and CDR2 (germline): SGHDT, YYEEEE. There are 15 residues in the CDR3. J gave up 4 bases and V 1 base, and 7 bases lay outside the gene matches. The CDR3 is CASSLRTGPFYGYTF. In DNA form, the CDR3 reads TGTGCCAGCAGCTTGCGGACAGGACCCTTCTATGGCTACACCTTC.

The rearrangement joins TRBV5-4 to TRBJ1-5; 7 nucleotides align to TRBD1. J lost 5 bases, V lost 8 bases, and 4 bases had no gene match. Looked up from germline, CDR1 is SGHNT and CDR2 is YYREEE (reference sequence). CDR3 length equals 12 residues. The CDR3 nucleotides read TGTGCCAGTAGACAGGGTCATCAGCCCCAGCATTTT. Translated: CASRQGHQPQHF.

V gene TRBV11-2 combines with J gene TRBJ2-2, with no clear D. The germline CDR1 and CDR2 sequences are SGHAT and FQNNGV. The length of the CDR3 is 14 residues. V shed 3 bases and J shed 0 bases, with 5 bases lying between them. CDR3 region: CASSFLANTGELFF. CDR3 coding DNA: TGTGCCAGCAGCTTTCTAGCGAACACCGGGGAGCTGTTTTTT.

The V gene is TRBV29-1, the J gene TRBJ1-2; 8 bases match TRBD1. CDR3 length: 12 residues. Germline CDR1 SQVTM, CDR2 ANQGSEA. V shed 7 bases and J 8 bases; nucleotides not matched to a gene: 9. CDR3 in amino acids: CSGRQGAQGYTF. CDR3 DNA: TGCAGCGGAAGGCAGGGGGCGCAGGGCTACACCTTC.

V usage is TRBV2 and J usage is TRBJ2-5; 9 bases agree with TRBD1. The germline gives CDR1 SNHLY, CDR2 FYNNEI. The CDR3 extends over 13 amino acids. The trim removed 5 bases at V and 6 bases at J, leaving 4 bases unmatched. In DNA, the CDR3 is TGTGCCAGCAGTTTAGACAGGGGGAAGACCCAGTACTTC. It encodes CASSLDRGKTQYF.

This sequence joins TRBV7-9 and TRBJ2-3; D might be TRBD1 (5 bases). This CDR3 contains 14 residues. Per germline, CDR1 SEHNR and CDR2 FQNEAQ (reference sequence). Between the trimmed V and J ends, which lost 5 bases and 5 bases, there was a span of 14 bases. In nucleotides, the CDR3 is TGTGCCAGCAGCCAGGGCTCGTCAGGAGATACGCAGTATTTT. Translating it yields CASSQGSSGDTQYF.

The CDR3 region has the DNA TGTGCCAGCAGTGCCAGGGTCACCACTGAAGCTTTCTTT. Amino acids: CASSARVTTEAFF. J is TRBJ1-1 and V is TRBV2, with D perhaps TRBD1 (5 bases). Germline assignment: CDR1 SNHLY and CDR2 FYNNEI. The length of the CDR3 is 13 residues. The V and J ends lost 4 bases and 4 bases respectively, with 10 bases between them.

The rearrangement uses TRBV19 and TRBJ1-4, with TRBD1 as a possible D gene (6 bases). Trimming pared 2 bases from V and 4 bases from J, leaving 14 bases between. Germline lookup yields CDR1 LNHDA and CDR2 SQIVND (reference sequence). This CDR3 region has 16 residues. CDR3: CASSINQGLYNEKLFF. The CDR3 nucleotides are TGTGCCAGTAGTATAAACCAGGGGCTGTATAATGAAAAACTGTTTTTT.

This chain joins TRBV5-4 and TRBJ1-2, with 7 positions matching TRBD1. The length of the CDR3 is 14 residues. Germline V gene data show CDR1 as SGHNT and CDR2 as YYREEE (reference sequence). Trimming removed 4 bases from V and 6 bases from J; junction bases left unmatched: 9. In nucleotides, the CDR3 is TGTGCCAGCAGCCCTCCGGGACAGAATAATGGCTACACCTTC. It codes for CASSPPGQNNGYTF.

CDR3: CASSVDTSPRNEQFF. As DNA, the CDR3 is TGTGCCAGCAGCGTAGATACTAGCCCTCGCAATGAGCAGTTCTTC. The rearrangement uses TRBV9 and TRBJ2-1, with D perhaps matching TRBD2 (6 bases). V lost 0 bases and J lost 6, with 13 bases in between. CDR3 length: 15 amino acids. Germline CDR1 SGDLS, CDR2 YYNGEE. The full variable domain, completed using reference TRBV9 and TRBJ2-1, is DSGVTQTPKHLITATGQRVTLRCSPRSGDLSVYWYQQSLDQGLQFLIQYYNGEERAKGNILERFSAQQFPDLHSELNLSSLELGDSALYFCASSVDTSPRNEQFFGPGTRLTVL.

The V call is TRBV10-1, the J call TRBJ2-1, with TRBD1 matching 10 bases. The CDR3 extends over 14 amino acids. J gave up 5 bases and V 7 bases, and 5 bases lay outside the gene matches. Germline loops: CDR1 WNHNN, CDR2 SYGVQD (reference sequence). CDR3 nucleotides: TGCGCCAGCACCTCGGGACAGGGGAACAATGAGCAGTTCTTC. Its translation is CASTSGQGNNEQFF.